This passage covers 18 T cell receptor beta chains from one sample sequenced in a study of blood T cell repertoires in COVID-19. The repertoire was sequenced with immunoSEQ multiplex PCR; TCRdb's copy has only in-frame clones and lacks some. The sample includes roughly 25,000 clones, around nine tenths of them seen just once. The sequencing sample was made of peripheral blood. The receptors shown here come from a man aged 45-65 years with active COVID-19.

This clone was seen a single time. This chain joins TRBV11-2 and TRBJ2-1; 7 nucleotides agree with TRBD2. The CDR3 spans 13 residues. CDR1 and CDR2 (germline): SGHAT, FQNNGV. The V gene end was trimmed by 3 bases and the J gene end by 8 bases; junction bases not matched to a gene: 4. CDR3 protein: CASSLWTRDEQFF. In DNA, the CDR3 is TGTGCCAGCAGCTTGTGGACTAGGGATGAGCAGTTCTTC. Supplemented by reference TRBV11-2 and TRBJ2-1, the full variable domain reads EAGVAQSPRYKIIEKRQSVAFWCNPISGHATLYWYQQILGQGPKLLIQFQNNGVVDDSQLPKDRFSAERLKGVDSTLKIQPAKLEDSAVYLCASSLWTRDEQFFGPGTRLTVL.

The V and J genes are TRBV28 and TRBJ1-2; no clear D gene. V was trimmed by 2 bases and J by 8 bases, leaving 15 bases between them. The germline V gene has CDR1 MDHEN and CDR2 SYDVKM. This CDR3 has 14 amino acids. CDR3 in amino acids: CASSLTGSGGGYTF. For the CDR3, the DNA is TGTGCCAGCAGTTTAACGGGGTCAGGCGGCGGCTACACCTTC.

The V and J genes are TRBV6-2 or TRBV6-3 and TRBJ2-1; 14 nucleotides match TRBD2. The V gene's germline CDR1 is MNHEY and CDR2 SVGEGT. The CDR3 runs 16 residues. The V gene end was trimmed by 5 bases and the J gene end by 2 bases; junction bases not matched to a gene: 2. CDR3 nucleotides: TGTGCCAGCAGTCGGACTAGCGGGAGGACCTACAATGAGCAGTTCTTC. This gives the protein CASSRTSGRTYNEQFF.

This clone was observed a single time. V usage is TRBV20-1 and J usage is TRBJ1-1, with no clear D. Per the germline V gene, CDR1 is DFQATT and CDR2 is SNEGSKA (reference sequence). V lost 3 bases and J lost 2, with 10 bases in between. CDR3 size: 13 residues. CDR3 DNA: TGCAGTGCTAGTAAGGTGGGCAACACTGAAGCTTTCTTT. The encoded protein is CSASKVGNTEAFF.

The J gene is TRBJ1-1, the V gene TRBV11-3; 7 bases fit TRBD1. Germline lookup yields CDR1 SGHNT and CDR2 YENEEA. After removal of 4 bases from V and 8 bases from J, the junction contained 7 bases not matched to a gene. The CDR3 runs 13 residues. The CDR3 spells CASSSETGKEAFF. In nucleotides, the CDR3 is TGTGCCAGCAGCTCCGAGACAGGGAAGGAAGCTTTCTTT.

The V gene is TRBV27, the J gene TRBJ1-4; D is possibly TRBD1 (5 bases). This CDR3 region has 12 residues. V was shortened by 8 bases and J by 7 bases, with 11 bases between the two germline ends. CDR1 is MNHEY and CDR2 is SMNVEV in the germline V gene (reference sequence). Here the CDR3 reads CASGGEGEKLFF. The CDR3 DNA reads as TGTGCCAGCGGGGGGGAGGGTGAAAAACTGTTTTTT.

The rearrangement joins TRBV19 to TRBJ2-5, with 10 bases identical to TRBD2. With 7 bases clipped from V and 5 bases from J, the junction kept 7 bases outside the gene matches. There are 14 residues in the CDR3. Germline CDR1 reads LNHDA; CDR2 reads SQIVND (reference sequence). As DNA, the CDR3 is TGTGCCAGTACAAGCGGGGGGGCCGGGGAGACCCAGTACTTC. It encodes CASTSGGAGETQYF.

The V call is TRBV24-1, the J call TRBJ2-1; TRBD1 is a possible D gene (6 bases). The CDR3 length is 12 residues. Germline V gene data show CDR1 as KGHDR and CDR2 as SFDVKD. Trimming removed 10 bases from V and 12 bases from J, with 18 bases in between. In nucleotides, the CDR3 is TGTGCCACTGGACAGTCTCCTGGGGGGCAGTTCTTC. Protein: CATGQSPGGQFF.

The chain couples TRBV4-3 to TRBJ1-6; TRBD1 matches 11 bases. The CDR3 covers 15 residues. In germline, CDR1 is LGHNA, CDR2 YSLEER. Losses at the gene ends were 4 bases for V and 7 bases for J; bases not matched to a gene: 3. DNA of the CDR3: TGCGCCAGCAGCCTGTGGGACAGGGGGAATTCACCCCTCCACTTT. This translates into CASSLWDRGNSPLHF.

The gene calls are TRBV27 and TRBJ1-5, with 8 bases fitting TRBD1. CDR3 length: 14 amino acids. Germline trimming cut 6 bases from V and 7 bases from J; bases unmatched to any gene: 8. Germline CDR1 and CDR2: MNHEY and SMNVEV (reference sequence). The CDR3 DNA follows: TGTGCCAGCAGAAGAACAGGGGGTGGACAGCCCCAGCATTTT. This encodes CASRRTGGGQPQHF.

The chain is built from TRBV7-2 and TRBJ2-2, with TRBD1 matching 10 bases. The CDR3 runs 14 residues. V trimming: 5 bases; J trimming: 8 bases; junction bases outside the gene matches: 5. CDR1 is SGHTA and CDR2 is FQGNSA in the germline V gene. CDR3 in DNA: TGTGCCAGCAGCCGCCGGGACAGGGGAGGGGAGCTGTTTTTT. Translated, it gives CASSRRDRGGELFF.

Only one count was recorded for this clone. The V gene is TRBV23-1, the J gene TRBJ1-5; the D gene is possibly TRBD1 (5 bases). TRBV23-1 is reported as an ORF; its role is uncertain. The CDR3 spans 14 residues. V lost 4 bases and J 0 bases, leaving 7 bases between the germline ends. For the CDR3, the DNA is TGCGCCAGCAGTCCGGGGGATAGCAATCAGCCCCAGCATTTT. Translating gives CASSPGDSNQPQHF.

This clone has just a few counts. This sequence joins TRBV6-6 and TRBJ2-5, with a weak D call TRBD1 (6 bases). Germline loops: CDR1 MNHNY, CDR2 SVGAGI (reference sequence). Trimming took 0 bases from V and 4 from J, leaving 12 bases between them. This CDR3 region has 15 residues. This CDR3 is CASSYSTGNRETQYF. The DNA of the CDR3 is TGTGCCAGCAGTTACTCCACAGGGAACCGAGAGACCCAGTACTTC.

The chain recombines TRBV18 with TRBJ1-1; TRBD1 is a possible D gene (5 bases). The CDR3 sequence is 14 residues long. Looked up from germline, CDR1 is KGHSH and CDR2 is LQKENI. The V gene lost 0 bases and the J gene lost 2 bases, with 7 bases spanning the gap. The CDR3 nucleotides are TGTGCCAGCTCACCACCAGGGGTCAACACTGAAGCTTTCTTT. This codes for CASSPPGVNTEAFF.

About this clone itself: It is unclear where the CDR3 begins or ends on the DNA, so no DNA is shown, and the CDR3 is as TCRdb lists it. The chain has TRBV6-2 or TRBV6-3 and TRBJ2-7; the table's D gene call, TRBD2, was not cross checked with the DNA. The CDR3 spans 14 residues, counting both ends. Germline CDR1 MNHEY, CDR2 SVGEGT. The CDR3 reads CASSSSRRSYEQYV.

The genes are TRBV18 and TRBJ2-5; TRBD2 might be the D (6 bases). This CDR3 has 13 amino acids. The V gene's germline CDR1 is KGHSH and CDR2 LQKENI. Trimming left V 3 bases short and J 4 bases short, with 9 bases between. For the CDR3, the DNA is TGTGCCAGCTCACCGCAGGGAGGAGAGACCCAGTACTTC. Its protein product is CASSPQGGETQYF.

This clone was recorded a few times. V and J are TRBV27 and TRBJ1-6; D perhaps matches TRBD1 (5 bases). Per germline, CDR1 MNHEY and CDR2 SMNVEV (reference sequence). V lost 6 bases, J lost 1 base, and 13 bases lay in between. The CDR3 covers 16 residues. CDR3 DNA: TGTGCCAGCAGGCTAAAACAGGTGTCCTATAATTCACCCCTCCACTTT. Its protein is CASRLKQVSYNSPLHF.

The chain has TRBV4-3 and TRBJ1-4; D uncertain. The germline V gene has CDR1 LGHNA and CDR2 YSLEER. Between the trimmed V and J ends, which lost 0 bases and 8 bases, there was a span of 7 bases. CDR3 length: 13 amino acids. The CDR3 coding sequence is TGCGCCAGCAGCCAAGATTTCTCCGAAAAACTGTTTTTT. Its translation is CASSQDFSEKLFF.